These 22 T cell receptor beta chains were all obtained from the same sample, sequenced in a study of blood T cell repertoires in COVID-19. The method was immunoSEQ multiplex PCR; TCRdb's version includes in-frame clones alone and lacks a portion of them. The sample contains fewer than 400,000 clones, 80% to 95% of which appear only once. The sequencing input was PBMCs or T cells enriched from blood (not recorded which). These receptors were collected from a woman aged 25 to 39 who had recovered from COVID-19.

V gene TRBV7-3 combines with J gene TRBJ1-2; the D gene is possibly TRBD1 (6 bases). CDR1 is SGHTA, CDR2 FQGTGA, per germline. This CDR3 is built from 19 residues. Trimming stripped 5 bases from V and 0 bases from J, with 25 bases between. CDR3 coding DNA: TGTGCCAGCAGCCAATACGGATATTTACAGGGAGGGGCTAACTATGGCTACACCTTC. It is translated as CASSQYGYLQGGANYGYTF.

This clone was seen just once. This rearrangement joins TRBV7-2 to TRBJ1-6; D is unclear. The length of the CDR3 is 13 residues. V was clipped by 2 bases and J by 10 bases, with 9 bases between them. Germline loops: CDR1 SGHTA, CDR2 FQGNSA. The CDR3 spells CASSLRRGSPLHF. The CDR3 nucleotides are TGTGCCAGCAGCTTAAGGAGAGGGTCACCCCTCCACTTT.

The chain has TRBV27 and TRBJ1-6; D gene uncertain. V lost 3 bases and J 7 bases, leaving 13 bases between the germline ends. The CDR3 runs to 15 residues. The germline gives CDR1 MNHEY, CDR2 SMNVEV (reference sequence). DNA of the CDR3: TGTGCCAGCAGTTTTACGGGGTTGGGGAATTCACCCCTCCACTTT. Translating gives CASSFTGLGNSPLHF.

The rearrangement joins TRBV18 to TRBJ2-3; TRBD2 might be the D (5 bases). Germline CDR1 reads KGHSH; CDR2 reads LQKENI. V was pared by 2 bases and J by 2 bases, with 8 bases between. This CDR3 region has 14 residues. The CDR3 loop is CASSPGGPTDTQYF. CDR3 in DNA: TGTGCCAGCTCACCAGGAGGTCCCACAGATACGCAGTATTTT.

The rearrangement uses TRBV18 and TRBJ2-1; 14 bases agree with TRBD2. CDR3 length: 16 amino acids. V lost 4 bases to trimming and J lost 6 bases; unmatched junction nucleotides: 5. Per germline, CDR1 KGHSH and CDR2 LQKENI. In nucleotides, the CDR3 is TGTGCCAGCTCACAAACGACTAGCGGGAGGGCCAATGAGCAGTTCTTC. It translates to CASSQTTSGRANEQFF.

The chain combines TRBV10-3 with TRBJ2-1; the match to TRBD2 covers 15 bases. The ends lost 6 bases at V and 7 bases at J; junction bases unmatched: 13. The CDR3 is 18 amino acids. The V gene's germline CDR1 is ENHRY and CDR2 SYGVKD. Here the CDR3 reads CAIRGTLGTSGRINEQFF. The CDR3 nucleotides read TGTGCCATCAGAGGTACCTTAGGGACTAGCGGGAGGATTAATGAGCAGTTCTTC.

The count of this clone is one. The same CDR3 can be traced to other DNA sequences in this sample. The chain combines TRBV12-3 or TRBV12-4 with TRBJ2-7; the D is unclear. This CDR3 is built from 12 residues. Deletions cut 1 base from V and 4 bases from J, with 5 bases between. The CDR3, as DNA: TGTGCCAGCAGTTTAGGACTGTACGAGCAGTACTTC. It translates to CASSLGLYEQYF.

The gene calls are TRBV7-3 and TRBJ2-3; D remains ambiguous. The CDR3 covers 12 residues. Germline assignment: CDR1 SGHTA and CDR2 FQGTGA. Trimming took 4 bases from V and 7 from J, leaving 9 bases between them. CDR3 amino acids: CASSSTPNTQYF. Here the CDR3 DNA reads TGTGCCAGCAGCTCGACACCGAATACGCAGTATTTT.

The chain employs TRBV4-1 and TRBJ2-5; 7 nucleotides line up with TRBD2. Germline V gene sequence: CDR1 MGHRA, CDR2 YSYEKL. This CDR3 spans 13 amino acids. V gave up 0 bases and J gave up 7 bases; unmatched junction bases: 2. In nucleotides, the CDR3 is TGCGCCAGCAGCCAAGAAGGGAGGGTGACCCAGTACTTC. Translation gives CASSQEGRVTQYF.

The V and J genes are TRBV28 and TRBJ1-6, with 8 bases aligning to TRBD1. The CDR3 extends over 15 amino acids. The germline CDR1 and CDR2 sequences are MDHEN and SYDVKM. V lost 4 bases and J lost 6; bases outside the gene matches: 5. CDR3 sequence (DNA): TGTGCCAGCAGTTCGGGACAGGTACTTAATTCACCCCTCCACTTT. Translating it yields CASSSGQVLNSPLHF.

The chain links TRBV19 to TRBJ2-1; 16 nucleotides agree with TRBD2. With V trimmed by 7 bases and J by 9 bases, 12 bases remained unmatched. Germline CDR1 LNHDA, CDR2 SQIVND (reference sequence). The CDR3 extends over 17 amino acids. The CDR3 here is CASKPHSGTSGGAEQFF. CDR3 sequence (DNA): TGTGCCAGTAAACCTCACTCAGGGACTAGCGGGGGGGCTGAGCAGTTCTTC.

The V gene is TRBV4-1, the J gene TRBJ1-2; D might be TRBD1 (6 bases). Germline values: CDR1 MGHRA, CDR2 YSYEKL. The CDR3 covers 16 residues. The V end lost 1 base, the J end lost 2 bases, and 14 bases lay between the germline ends. The CDR3 here is CASSQGLSGGNYGYTF. For the CDR3, the DNA is TGCGCCAGCAGCCAAGGCCTTTCGGGGGGCAACTATGGCTACACCTTC.

This clone was detected once. The chain couples TRBV7-9 to TRBJ1-5; 12 bases align to TRBD1. The CDR3 runs 19 residues. Germline V CDR1 and CDR2: SEHNR, FQNEAQ (reference sequence). The V segment lost 1 base and the J segment 2 bases; nucleotides outside the gene matches: 9. The CDR3, as DNA: TGTGCCAGCAGCTTAGGCCCGGGACAGGGGGCGCCTGGCAATCAGCCCCAGCATTTT. Its protein product is CASSLGPGQGAPGNQPQHF.

This clone has just one count. The V gene is TRBV11-3, the J gene TRBJ1-1; 7 nucleotides line up with TRBD1. After removal of 4 bases from V and 4 bases from J, the junction contained 9 bases not matched to a gene. Germline V lookup: CDR1 SGHNT, CDR2 YENEEA. The CDR3 covers 15 residues. CDR3 in amino acids: CASSYRGQRGTEAFF. CDR3 sequence (DNA): TGTGCCAGCAGCTACCGGGGACAGAGAGGCACTGAAGCTTTCTTT.

CDR3 sequence reads: CASSTRPDSTDTQYF. The CDR3 DNA is TGTGCCAGCAGTACCCGGCCGGACTCCACAGATACGCAGTATTTT. This chain links TRBV28 with TRBJ2-3, with D possibly TRBD2 on 5 matching bases. V shed 5 bases and J shed 2 bases, with 14 bases lying between them. The CDR3 spans 15 residues. Per germline, CDR1 MDHEN and CDR2 SYDVKM.

The rearrangement uses TRBV4-3 and TRBJ2-1; 10 nucleotides align to TRBD2. From germline, CDR1 is LGHNA and CDR2 YSLEER. This CDR3 has 14 residues. The trim removed 4 bases at V and 7 bases at J, leaving 4 bases unmatched. The CDR3 DNA is TGCGCCAGCAGCCTTGGACTAGCGGCGAATGAGCAGTTCTTC. Residues: CASSLGLAANEQFF.

The chain has TRBV5-1 and TRBJ1-1; 7 bases match TRBD1. This CDR3 is 14 amino acids long. Per the germline V gene, CDR1 is SGHRS and CDR2 is YFSETQ. V shed 4 bases and J 1 base; nucleotides not matched to a gene: 4. CDR3 in amino acids: CASSPDRENTEAFF. CDR3 coding DNA: TGCGCCAGCAGCCCCGACAGGGAGAACACTGAAGCTTTCTTT. Drawing the rest from reference TRBV5-1 and TRBJ1-1, the complete variable domain is KAGVTQTPRYLIKTRGQQVTLSCSPISGHRSVSWYQQTPGQGLQFLFEYFSETQRNKGNFPGRFSGRQFSNSRSEMNVSTLELGDSALYLCASSPDRENTEAFFGQGTRLTVV.

The rearrangement uses TRBV13 and TRBJ2-3; 13 bases are a match to TRBD2. CDR3 size: 16 residues. Germline values: CDR1 PRHDT, CDR2 FYEKMQ (reference sequence). Trimming cost V 2 bases and J 5 bases; bases outside gene matches: 4. CDR3: CASSLTSGGAGDTQYF. CDR3 coding DNA: TGTGCCAGCAGCTTAACTAGCGGGGGGGCTGGAGATACGCAGTATTTT.

This rearrangement joins TRBV4-1 to TRBJ2-7, with TRBD2 identical over 9 bases. This CDR3 spans 16 amino acids. The J segment lost 2 bases and the V segment lost 1 base, leaving 6 bases of the junction unmatched. Germline CDR1 MGHRA, CDR2 YSYEKL. The CDR3 nucleotides read TGCGCCAGCAGCCAAGGAAGAGCTAGCGGGGCCTACGAGCAGTACTTC. It encodes CASSQGRASGAYEQYF.

The CDR3 DNA reads as TGTGCCAGTAGTATTTCAGGGGGCAATTCACCCCTCCACTTT. This sequence encodes CASSISGGNSPLHF. The chain uses TRBV19 and TRBJ1-6, with 8 bases matching TRBD1. The CDR3 consists of 14 residues. CDR1 and CDR2 (germline): LNHDA, SQIVND (reference sequence). The junction had 2 bases not matched to a gene; V was cut back by 3 bases and J by 7 bases.

A single count supports this clone. The chain joins TRBV28 to TRBJ2-2; weak D call: TRBD2 (6 bases). The CDR3 spans 15 residues. Germline CDR1 MDHEN, CDR2 SYDVKM. V was trimmed by 3 bases and J by 2 bases, leaving 10 bases between them. CDR3 sequence (DNA): TGTGCCAGCAGTTTTGGACTAATAAACACCGGGGAGCTGTTTTTT. Translation: CASSFGLINTGELFF.

The V gene is TRBV6-2 or TRBV6-3, the J gene TRBJ2-5; D call uncertain. V lost 4 bases to trimming and J lost 3 bases, with 12 bases between them. Germline CDR1 is MNHEY and CDR2 is SVGEGT. The CDR3 length is 14 residues. In DNA form, the CDR3 reads TGTGCCAGCAGTTCTCGTCACCTAGAAGAGACCCAGTACTTC. Translating it yields CASSSRHLEETQYF.